This TCR beta chain emerged from a study of OX40 agonist ivuxolimab in advanced cancers. Notes on the research overall: Ivuxolimab was an agonistic, fully human IgG2 monoclonal antibody directed against OX40 (CD134), a costimulatory receptor. Intravenous ivuxolimab was administered to patients every 2 weeks at six dose levels: 0.01, 0.1, 0.3, 1.5, 3 and 10 mg/kg. Of the 52 patients in dose escalation, about 20 had hepatocellular carcinoma, some 15 had melanoma, 9 had renal cell carcinoma and 9 had head and neck cancer. The dose-escalation cohort was about 83% male with a mean age of roughly 62 years, ranging from roughly 23 to 79. Prior anti-PD-1, anti-PD-L1 or anti-CTLA-4 therapy was permitted, and about 40% of dose-escalation patients had received checkpoint inhibitors. Partial responses occurred in three dose-escalation patients: two with cutaneous melanoma and one with hepatocellular carcinoma. The purpose of peripheral TCRbeta sequencing was to test whether ivuxolimab changed TCR sequence diversity and led to clonal T-cell expansion. The paper reports the monotherapy dose-escalation portion (N ≈ 50 patients) of the phase I ivuxolimab trial. General study outcomes and caveats: On average, CD8+ T cells showed more expanded clones than CD4+ T cells after ivuxolimab. At doses of 0.1 to 3.0 mg/kg, clonal expansion of both CD4+ and CD8+ blood T cells was observed from baseline to week 6. Low levels of normalized T-cell clonal expansion were also seen in some patients who did not respond. The antigen specificity of the clonally expanded peripheral T cells was not determined. In the 0.1-3.0 mg/kg groups, partial responders were among the patients with the lowest normalized peripheral clonal expansion, particularly in CD8+ T cells.

The sample holds one count of this clone. Its binding antigen is unknown. No base-level quality is on record; no much larger clone is a single base apart. V is cut back by 6 bases and J by 6 bases, with 5 bases in the junction unmatched. The CDR3 has 13 amino acids, counting the end cysteine and phenylalanine. The kept DNA is CDR3 alone, 39 bases in frame from the first base. The germline V gene sets CDR1 to MNHNS and CDR2 to SASEGT. The trial excluded patients who had a history of autoimmune disease or were on systemic immunosuppression. Peripheral blood for TCR sequencing was collected from all dose cohorts at baseline, on cycle 4 day 1, and on cycle 7 day 1. The samples were taken from a phase I, first-in-human, multicenter, open-label dose-escalation trial of ivuxolimab. Adults with locally advanced or metastatic melanoma, renal cell carcinoma, hepatocellular carcinoma or head and neck squamous cell carcinoma were enrolled in the trial. Before TCR sequencing, CD4+ T cells and CD8+ T cells were sorted from peripheral blood as separate populations.

To sequence the TCRbeta CDR3 region, genomic DNA was isolated from the sorted cells. The immunoSEQ Assay was used for sequencing of TCRbeta CDR3 regions. TCRdb mirrors the immuneACCESS table, restricted to in-frame sequences. Some clones are absent from its copies; in checked studies, under half trace to an unresolved V gene, and the reason for the others is unknown. In all, the sample holds about 82,000 clones, and 80% to 95% of those were seen once. Jointly, the top ten make up 0.6% to 0.7% of the sample. The rearrangement joined TRBV6-1 to TRBJ2-7; 10 junctional bases match TRBD1. The material was CD4+ or CD8+ T cells sorted from blood, obtained in a trial of the OX40 agonist ivuxolimab. The sequence came from an adult with an advanced solid tumor such as melanoma, head and neck, liver or kidney cancer. The CDR3 protein: CASRTDRGREQYF. The base sequence is TGTGCCAGCAGGACTGACAGGGGGCGCGAGCAGTACTTC.